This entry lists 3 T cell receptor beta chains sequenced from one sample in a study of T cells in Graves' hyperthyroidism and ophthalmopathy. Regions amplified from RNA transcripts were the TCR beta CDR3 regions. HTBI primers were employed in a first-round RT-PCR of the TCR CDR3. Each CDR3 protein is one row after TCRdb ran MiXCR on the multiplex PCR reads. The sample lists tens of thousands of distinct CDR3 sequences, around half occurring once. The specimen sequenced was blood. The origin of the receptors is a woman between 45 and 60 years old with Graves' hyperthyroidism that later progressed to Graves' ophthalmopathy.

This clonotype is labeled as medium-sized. In DNA, the CDR3 is TGTGCCACCAGTGATGTCCAACCAGGGGCCTACAATGAGCAGTTCTTC. Protein sequence: CATSDVQPGAYNEQFF. The V gene is TRBV24-1, the J gene TRBJ2-1; TRBD1 is a possible D gene (6 bases). This CDR3 is 16 amino acids long. V was pared by 3 bases and J by 2 bases, with 13 bases between. CDR1 and CDR2 from the germline V gene are KGHDR and SFDVKD.

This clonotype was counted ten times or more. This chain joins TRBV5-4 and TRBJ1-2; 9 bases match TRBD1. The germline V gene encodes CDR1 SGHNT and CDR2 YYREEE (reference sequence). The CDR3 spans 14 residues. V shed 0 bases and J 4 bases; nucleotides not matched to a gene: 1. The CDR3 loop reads CASSLGQGGYGYTF. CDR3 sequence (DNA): TGTGCCAGCAGCTTGGGACAGGGGGGCTATGGCTACACCTTC.

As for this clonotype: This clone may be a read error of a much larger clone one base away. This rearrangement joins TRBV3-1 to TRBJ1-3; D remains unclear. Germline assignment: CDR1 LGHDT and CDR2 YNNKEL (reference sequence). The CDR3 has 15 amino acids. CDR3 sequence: CASSQDSFSGNTTYF. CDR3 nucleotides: TGTGCCAGCAGCCAAGACAGTTTCTCTGGAAACACCACATATTTT.